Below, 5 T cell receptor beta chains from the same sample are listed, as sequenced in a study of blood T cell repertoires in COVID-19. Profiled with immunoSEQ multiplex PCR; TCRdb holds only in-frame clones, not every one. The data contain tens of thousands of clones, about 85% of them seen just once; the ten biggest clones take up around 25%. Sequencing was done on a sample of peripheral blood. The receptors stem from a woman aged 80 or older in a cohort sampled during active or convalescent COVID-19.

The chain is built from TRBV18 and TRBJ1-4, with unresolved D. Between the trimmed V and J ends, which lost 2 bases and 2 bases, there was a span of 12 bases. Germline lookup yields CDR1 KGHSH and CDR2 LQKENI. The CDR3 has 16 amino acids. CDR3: CASSPGQLGTNEKLFF. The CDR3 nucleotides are TGTGCCAGCTCACCAGGGCAACTAGGGACTAATGAAAAACTGTTTTTT.

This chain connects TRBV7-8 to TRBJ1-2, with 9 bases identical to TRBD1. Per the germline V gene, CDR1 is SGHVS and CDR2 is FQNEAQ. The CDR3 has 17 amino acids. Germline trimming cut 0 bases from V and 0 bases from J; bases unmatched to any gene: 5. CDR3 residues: CASSLAGQGFTNYGYTF. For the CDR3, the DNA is TGTGCCAGCAGCTTAGCGGGACAGGGTTTCACTAACTATGGCTACACCTTC.

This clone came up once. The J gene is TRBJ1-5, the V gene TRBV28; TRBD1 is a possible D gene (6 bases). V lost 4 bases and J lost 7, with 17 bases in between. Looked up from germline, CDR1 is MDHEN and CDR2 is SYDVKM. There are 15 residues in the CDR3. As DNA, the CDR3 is TGTGCCAGCAGTTCTCAGGGGTTATCGTACCAGCCCCAGCATTTT. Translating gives CASSSQGLSYQPQHF. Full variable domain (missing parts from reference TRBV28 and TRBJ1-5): DVKVTQSSRYLVKRTGEKVFLECVQDMDHENMFWYRQDPGLGLRLIYFSYDVKMKEKGDIPEGYSVSREKKERFSLILESASTNQTSMYLCASSSQGLSYQPQHFGDGTRLSIL.

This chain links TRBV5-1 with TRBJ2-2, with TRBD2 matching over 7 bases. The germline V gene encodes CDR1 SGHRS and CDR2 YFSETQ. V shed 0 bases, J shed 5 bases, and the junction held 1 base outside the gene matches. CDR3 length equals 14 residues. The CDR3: CASSLALATGELFF. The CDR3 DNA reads TGCGCCAGCAGCTTGGCACTAGCGACCGGGGAGCTGTTTTTT.

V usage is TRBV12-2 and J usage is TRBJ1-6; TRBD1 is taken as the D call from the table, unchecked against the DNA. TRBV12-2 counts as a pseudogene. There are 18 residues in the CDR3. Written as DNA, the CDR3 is TGTGCAAGTCGCTCCGCCCATAGACAGGGACCTACTAATTCACCCCTCCACTTT. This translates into CASRSAHRQGPTNSPLHF.